These 26 T cell receptor beta chains came from one sample sequenced in a study of Ad26.COV2.S vaccination and SARS-CoV-2 variants. As for treatment: around 19 received Ad26.COV2.S at low or high dose, single or two shots; a few received placebo; per-sample allocation not given. The samples date from day 63 after the first vaccine or placebo injection. Clones were read by immunoSEQ multiplex PCR, and TCRdb kept only the in-frame ones, dropping some. The table lists about 500,000 clones, 80% to 90% of them singletons. Sequenced material: peripheral blood, taken in a trial of Ad26.COV2.S vaccine versus placebo. Source of these receptors: a person between 18 and 65 years old who received the Ad26.COV2.S COVID-19 vaccine or a placebo.

This clone showed up just once. The genes are TRBV7-9 and TRBJ2-7; D is unresolved. The CDR3 runs 12 residues. Between the trimmed V and J ends, which lost 5 bases and 5 bases, there was a span of 10 bases. The germline CDR1 and CDR2 sequences are SEHNR and FQNEAQ (reference sequence). For the CDR3, the DNA is TGTGCCAGCAGCGGGCCCTCAGACGAGCAGTACTTC. It yields the protein CASSGPSDEQYF.

The genes are TRBV5-1 and TRBJ1-1, with TRBD1 identical over 7 bases. The trim removed 3 bases at V and 5 bases at J, leaving 19 bases unmatched. This CDR3 spans 18 amino acids. CDR1 and CDR2 (germline): SGHRS, YFSETQ. CDR3 sequence (DNA): TGCGCCAGCAGCTCGGGAAATGAAATCCGGGACAGAAGGACTGAAGCTTTCTTT. It codes for CASSSGNEIRDRRTEAFF.

This clone was seen only once. V is TRBV20-1 and J is TRBJ1-5, with D perhaps matching TRBD1 (5 bases). The CDR3 has 15 amino acids. Germline V gives CDR1 DFQATT, CDR2 SNEGSKA (reference sequence). Trimming shortened V by 3 bases and J by 0 bases, and 12 bases separated the two germline ends. CDR3 loop: CSASRLGDSNQPQHF. In nucleotides, the CDR3 is TGCAGTGCTAGTCGGTTGGGGGATAGCAATCAGCCCCAGCATTTT.

The gene calls are TRBV15 and TRBJ2-1, with D perhaps TRBD2 (5 bases). V shed 0 bases and J shed 3 bases, with 12 bases lying between them. The CDR3 runs to 16 residues. The germline CDR1 and CDR2 sequences are LNHNV and YYDKDF (reference sequence). In DNA, the CDR3 is TGTGCCACCAGCAGAGATCTGGTCGGGATCTACAATGAGCAGTTCTTC. Translated, it gives CATSRDLVGIYNEQFF.

This clone was found many times. This sequence joins TRBV4-1 and TRBJ1-4; D ambiguous. This CDR3 is 15 amino acids long. Germline V CDR1 and CDR2: MGHRA, YSYEKL. V lost 0 bases to trimming and J lost 8 bases, with 13 bases between them. The CDR3 protein is CASSQDGTPGEKLFF. CDR3 in DNA: TGCGCCAGCAGCCAAGATGGTACGCCTGGCGAAAAACTGTTTTTT.

This chain links TRBV12-3 or TRBV12-4 with TRBJ2-5; D perhaps matches TRBD1 (6 bases). Deletions cut 7 bases from V and 4 bases from J, with 10 bases between. This CDR3 is 12 amino acids long. CDR3 residues: CASNTGRETQYF. As DNA, the CDR3 is TGTGCCAGCAATACAGGGAGAGAGACCCAGTACTTC.

The rearrangement links TRBV9 to TRBJ1-3; 8 nucleotides agree with TRBD1. Germline values: CDR1 SGDLS, CDR2 YYNGEE. The CDR3 is 17 residues long. Trimming at V came to 0 bases and at J to 4 bases, leaving 9 bases not matched to a gene. The CDR3 DNA reads TGTGCCAGCAGCGTAGATAGCCAGGGGGCGAGGGGAAACACCATATATTTT. This codes for CASSVDSQGARGNTIYF.

This sequence joins TRBV18 and TRBJ2-1; D perhaps matches TRBD1 (6 bases). The CDR3 loop spans 13 amino acids. Trimming pared 6 bases from V and 8 bases from J, leaving 14 bases between. Germline values: CDR1 KGHSH, CDR2 LQKENI. CDR3 nucleotide sequence: TGTGCCAGCTCCCTCCAGGGGTTCTATGAGCAGTTCTTC. As protein: CASSLQGFYEQFF.

The genes are TRBV7-8 and TRBJ2-4; no reliable D call. V lost 3 bases to trimming and J lost 5 bases, with 5 bases between them. CDR3 size: 12 residues. Germline CDR1 reads SGHVS; CDR2 reads FQNEAQ. The CDR3 DNA follows: TGTGCCAGCAGCTTGCTCCAAAACATTCAGTACTTC. Translation: CASSLLQNIQYF.

This chain joins TRBV2 and TRBJ2-1, with no clear D. From germline, CDR1 is SNHLY and CDR2 FYNNEI. This CDR3 is 10 amino acids long. V was shortened by 8 bases and J by 6 bases, with 5 bases between the two germline ends. In DNA, the CDR3 is TGTGCCAGCTATACCAATGAGCAGTTCTTC. Protein product: CASYTNEQFF. Looking up the rest from reference TRBV2 and TRBJ2-1 gives the full variable domain: EPEVTQTPSHQVTQMGQEVILRCVPISNHLYFYWYRQILGQKVEFLVSFYNNEISEKSEIFDDQFSVERPDGSNFTLKIRSTKLEDSAMYFCASYTNEQFFGPGTRLTVL.

The gene calls are TRBV5-1 and TRBJ1-3; D gene unclear. CDR1 and CDR2 from the germline V gene are SGHRS and YFSETQ. V was pared by 2 bases and J by 0 bases, with 9 bases between. The CDR3 extends over 15 amino acids. The CDR3 DNA is TGCGCCAGCAGCTTAAACTGGGTCTCTGGAAACACCATATATTTT. As protein: CASSLNWVSGNTIYF.

The chain joins TRBV2 to TRBJ1-6; a weak D match, TRBD1 (5 bases). The CDR3 runs 14 residues. The germline CDR1 and CDR2 sequences are SNHLY and FYNNEI. V lost 3 bases and J 7 bases, leaving 10 bases between the germline ends. CDR3 amino acids: CASSEGVSNSPLHF. The CDR3 nucleotides read TGTGCCAGCAGTGAGGGGGTTAGCAATTCACCCCTCCACTTT.

The rearrangement joins TRBV7-2 to TRBJ1-1; a possible D gene is TRBD1 (5 bases). Trimming cost V 5 bases and J 4 bases, with 17 bases left between them. CDR1 is SGHTA and CDR2 is FQGNSA in the germline V gene. The CDR3 is 15 residues long. The CDR3 sequence: CASSPSGGLGTEAFF. CDR3 DNA: TGTGCCAGCAGCCCTAGCGGGGGGTTGGGCACTGAAGCTTTCTTT.

The chain uses TRBV6-2 or TRBV6-3 and TRBJ1-2; 7 positions match TRBD1. The CDR3 loop spans 16 amino acids. In germline, CDR1 is MNHEY, CDR2 SVGEGT. The J segment lost 0 bases and the V segment lost 0 bases, leaving 4 bases of the junction unmatched. The CDR3 nucleotides read TGTGCCAGCAGTTACTCGCCGGGACAGCCTAACTATGGCTACACCTTC. Translation: CASSYSPGQPNYGYTF.

This chain links TRBV2 with TRBJ1-6; 9 positions agree with TRBD1. Germline assignment: CDR1 SNHLY and CDR2 FYNNEI. V was pared by 8 bases and J by 7 bases, with 3 bases of the junction left unmatched. The CDR3 totals 13 residues. CDR3 protein: CASSGTGNSPLHF. CDR3 sequence (DNA): TGTGCCAGCTCCGGGACAGGGAATTCACCCCTCCACTTT.

This rearrangement joins TRBV25-1 to TRBJ2-3; 7 bases fit TRBD1. V trimming: 3 bases; J trimming: 2 bases; junction bases outside the gene matches: 5. Germline CDR1 and CDR2: MGHDK and SYGVNS. The CDR3 has 15 amino acids. The CDR3 protein is CASSEDRLATDTQYF. CDR3 nucleotides: TGTGCCAGCAGTGAGGACAGGCTAGCCACAGATACGCAGTATTTT.

The rearrangement links TRBV27 to TRBJ1-2; D call uncertain. V lost 2 bases to trimming and J lost 4 bases, with 11 bases between them. Per the germline V gene, CDR1 is MNHEY and CDR2 is SMNVEV (reference sequence). The CDR3 contains 14 residues. CDR3 amino acids: CASSLLAGAYGYTF. CDR3 DNA: TGTGCCAGCAGTTTACTCGCAGGTGCCTATGGCTACACCTTC.

The CDR3 DNA reads TGTGCCGGAGAGACAGGGACCAACTATGGCTACACCTTC. Its translation: CAGETGTNYGYTF. The rearrangement joins TRBV2 to TRBJ1-2, with 7 nucleotides matching TRBD1. Per the germline V gene, CDR1 is SNHLY and CDR2 is FYNNEI. The CDR3 totals 13 residues. V lost 11 bases and J lost 2; bases outside the gene matches: 8.

V is TRBV6-5 and J is TRBJ1-5; D is perhaps TRBD1 (5 bases). The CDR3 covers 13 residues. Germline V gene lookup returns CDR1 MNHEY and CDR2 SVGAGI. The V and J ends lost 6 bases and 3 bases respectively, with 9 bases between them. The CDR3 region has the DNA TGTGCCAGCAGATTCAGGGCCAATCAGCCCCAGCATTTT. It translates to CASRFRANQPQHF.

The chain is built from TRBV7-9 and TRBJ2-7; maybe TRBD2 (6 bases). Germline V gene data show CDR1 as SEHNR and CDR2 as FQNEAQ (reference sequence). This CDR3 is built from 16 residues. V was clipped by 5 bases and J by 0 bases, with 17 bases between them. For the CDR3, the DNA is TGTGCCAGCAGCCCTAGTTCGGGGGACCTCTCCTACGAGCAGTACTTC. Translation: CASSPSSGDLSYEQYF.

As DNA, the CDR3 is TGTGCCAGCAGTGGGGAGGAAGGGTCCGCAACTAATGAAAAACTGTTTTTT. This translates into CASSGEEGSATNEKLFF. The gene calls are TRBV2 and TRBJ1-4; the D is unclear. The CDR3 runs 17 residues. Trimming left V 4 bases short and J 0 bases short, with 15 bases between. CDR1 is SNHLY, CDR2 FYNNEI, per germline.

This clone has a single count. This rearrangement joins TRBV7-9 to TRBJ2-5, with D perhaps matching TRBD2 (6 bases). The CDR3 covers 15 residues. CDR1 SEHNR and CDR2 FQNEAQ come from the germline V gene (reference sequence). V dropped 2 bases and J dropped 5 bases, with 15 bases sitting between them. CDR3 sequence reads: CASSLPYPGRETQYF. CDR3 in DNA: TGTGCCAGCAGCTTACCATATCCAGGGAGGGAGACCCAGTACTTC.

The chain joins TRBV2 to TRBJ1-1, with D possibly TRBD1 on 6 matching bases. V lost 0 bases and J 4 bases, leaving 18 bases between the germline ends. The CDR3 covers 17 residues. Germline V gives CDR1 SNHLY, CDR2 FYNNEI. The CDR3 region is CASSEALPGAGATEAFF. The CDR3 region has the DNA TGTGCCAGCAGTGAAGCGCTCCCCGGGGCAGGGGCCACTGAAGCTTTCTTT. The whole variable domain, filled in from reference TRBV2 and TRBJ1-1, reads EPEVTQTPSHQVTQMGQEVILRCVPISNHLYFYWYRQILGQKVEFLVSFYNNEISEKSEIFDDQFSVERPDGSNFTLKIRSTKLEDSAMYFCASSEALPGAGATEAFFGQGTRLTVV.

The chain has TRBV27 and TRBJ2-3; 8 bases match TRBD2. Germline V lookup: CDR1 MNHEY, CDR2 SMNVEV (reference sequence). This CDR3 contains 16 residues. V was clipped by 2 bases and J by 6 bases; unmatched bases: 10. CDR3 coding DNA: TGTGCCAGCAGTTTACGTTCGACGGGAGGGCGGGATACGCAGTATTTT. Its protein is CASSLRSTGGRDTQYF.

This chain uses TRBV19 with TRBJ1-5, with 9 bases fitting TRBD1. The CDR3 length is 13 residues. After removal of 9 bases from V and 9 bases from J, the junction contained 9 bases not matched to a gene. The germline gives CDR1 LNHDA, CDR2 SQIVND (reference sequence). This CDR3 is CASRGQGLRPQHF. The CDR3 nucleotides read TGTGCCAGCAGGGGACAGGGCCTCCGGCCCCAGCATTTT.

The chain recombines TRBV7-2 with TRBJ2-7; TRBD1 matches 10 bases. The germline CDR1 and CDR2 sequences are SGHTA and FQGNSA. V shed 6 bases, J shed 3 bases, and the junction held 5 bases outside the gene matches. The CDR3 runs to 14 residues. CDR3 coding DNA: TGTGCCAGCAGGAAGACAGGGGGCGGCTACGAGCAGTACTTC. The encoded protein is CASRKTGGGYEQYF.